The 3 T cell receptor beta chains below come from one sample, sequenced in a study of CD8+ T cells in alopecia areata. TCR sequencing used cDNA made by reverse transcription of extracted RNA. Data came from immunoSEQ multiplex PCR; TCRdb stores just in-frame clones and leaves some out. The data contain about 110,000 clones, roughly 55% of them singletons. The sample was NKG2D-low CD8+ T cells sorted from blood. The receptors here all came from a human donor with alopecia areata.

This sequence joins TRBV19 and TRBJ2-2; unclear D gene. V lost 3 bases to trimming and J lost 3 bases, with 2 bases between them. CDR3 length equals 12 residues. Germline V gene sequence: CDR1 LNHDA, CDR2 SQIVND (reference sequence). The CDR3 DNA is TGTGCCAGTAGTATTTACACCGGGGAGCTGTTTTTT. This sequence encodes CASSIYTGELFF.

This chain's CDR3 is CASSIVLVSSYEQYF. As DNA, the CDR3 is TGTGCCAGTAGTATAGTGCTGGTGTCGTCCTACGAGCAGTACTTC. The chain has TRBV19 and TRBJ2-7, with no clear D. Trimming pared 1 base from V and 1 base from J, leaving 11 bases between. The CDR3 extends over 15 amino acids. Germline loops: CDR1 LNHDA, CDR2 SQIVND (reference sequence).

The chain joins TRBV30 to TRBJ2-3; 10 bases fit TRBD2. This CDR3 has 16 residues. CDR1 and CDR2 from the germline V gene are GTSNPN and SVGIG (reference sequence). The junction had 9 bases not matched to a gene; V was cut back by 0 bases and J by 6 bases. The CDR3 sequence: CAWSVKGLAGADTQYF. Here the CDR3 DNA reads TGTGCCTGGAGTGTAAAGGGCCTAGCGGGAGCGGATACGCAGTATTTT. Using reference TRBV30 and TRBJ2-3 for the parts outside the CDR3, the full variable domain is SQTIHQWPATLVQPVGSPLSLECTVEGTSNPNLYWYRQAAGRGLQLLFYSVGIGQISSEVPQNLSASRPQDRQFILSSKKLLLSDSGFYLCAWSVKGLAGADTQYFGPGTRLTVL.